The T cell receptor (beta chain) described here comes from a study of T cells after posttransplantation cyclophosphamide (dated by TCRdb to 2016 to 2018). Context from the whole study: Using TRB sequencing, the study followed how the T cell repertoire rebuilt after myeloablative bone marrow transplantation with posttransplantation cyclophosphamide given as GVHD prophylaxis. Samples from a few dozen PTCy-treated patients, along with samples from roughly 15 of their related bone marrow donors, underwent antigen receptor sequencing. Blood from all 30 or so PTCy patients who had 1-year posttransplant specimens underwent TRB sequencing. Up to 3 additional blood samples from 2 to 5.2 years after transplant were also TRB-sequenced in 3 patients, as was pretransplant blood from several patients. Because TRA and TRB clonality correlated tightly in about 10 samples, later TCR analyses were limited to TRB. Public TRB sequences were queried against a database of over 3,500 sequences associated with responses to pathogens, tumor antigens, self-antigens and alloantigens. Beyond this particular receptor, the publication reports: Across the 35 to 55 patients, TRB clonality was highly associated with recipient CMV seropositivity and CMV reactivation, and diversity with PTCy was similar to that in the CNI/methotrexate controls. The TRB repertoires of T cells infiltrating skin or GI tract showed only limited overlap with the TRB repertoires of T cells in blood. Donor-recipient similarity was low at 1-2 months but rose over the first year, and later blood repertoires were often dominated by donor CD8+ memory clones.

This specimen's treatment or condition label, per the study, means: high-dose cyclophosphamide on days +3 and +4 as single-agent GVHD prophylaxis. Patients in the PTCy group got busulfan and fludarabine conditioning, a marrow graft from a related or unrelated donor, and cyclophosphamide on days +3 and +4. PTCy-treated patients were drawn from a prospective multi-institutional clinical trial. Mononuclear cells from peripheral blood and bone marrow were separated by Ficoll-Hypaque density centrifugation and then cryopreserved. For CDR1 and CDR2, the germline V gene lists ENHRY and SYGVKD. Its CDR3 holds 15 amino acids, cysteine through phenylalanine. Just CDR3 DNA is preserved here, 45 bases in frame from base 1. The junction shows trimming of 3 bases on V and 9 bases on J, and the gene matches do not reach 4 bases of it. This clone was counted many times. No antigen is known for it. No qualities accompany the bases; no much larger clone lies one base away.

TRB sequencing used genomic DNA with the immunoSEQ assay at survey resolution or the hsTCRB kit. As for how the authors treated the data: Initial read processing used immunoSEQ software, and repertoire analyses used the LymphoSeq R package. Clonality was calculated as 1 minus normalized Shannon entropy, and the Gini coefficient was also calculated for each TRB dataset. Phenotypes of unsorted samples were inferred by mapping TRB sequences from sorted subsets of the recipient or donor onto the same recipient's unsorted samples. Sourced from immuneACCESS, this table was stored by TCRdb with only in-frame sequences that have V and J called. A share of the clones is absent; for the studies checked, an unresolved V gene accounts for under half, and the remainder has no known explanation. Clone size and V and J calls were adopted from that table, with D and trimming inferred from the DNA. In this sample the table shows under 20,000 clones, and no singletons are among them. The ten largest clones add up to approximately 0.5% of the sample.

The sequencing here drew on PBMCs, taken after allogeneic stem cell transplant with posttransplant cyclophosphamide. Recombination linked TRBV10-3 to TRBJ2-1, and TRBD2 aligns with 14 junction nucleotides. The sequence came from a female patient aged 25-40 years who received an allogeneic stem cell transplant from a related donor, was CMV-positive, and had no GVHD. Where a transplant has occurred, the graft donor may have supplied some of the T cells. The bases read TGTGCCATCAGTGACCCCGGGACTAGCGGGAGTGAGCAGTTCTTC. It is translated as CAISDPGTSGSEQFF.